This is a list of T cell receptor beta chains from one sample in a study of early T cells in non-severe SARS-CoV-2 infection. TCRdb passed the 5' RACE reads through MiXCR, listing each CDR3 protein once. The sample carries approximately 73,000 distinct CDR3 sequences, about 11% recorded once. The sequenced sample consisted of whole blood. These receptors originate from an adult who was a healthcare worker with PCR-confirmed SARS-CoV-2 infection or an uninfected control (not recorded which). Both conserved end residues are part of each CDR3. Each record gives: V gene, clone size, J gene, D gene, CDR3 protein, CDR3 DNA. The D gene is left open where the match is weak. Rows give clone size only sometimes, using once, few, many, or a class for an expanded clone.

>TRBV3-1|-|TRBJ2-2|TRBD1
CASQGGAITGELFF
TGTGCCAGTCAAGGGGGCGCAATCACCGGGGAGCTGTTTTTT
>TRBV12-3/TRBV12-4|few|TRBJ2-7|-
CASSVTGTLLSSYEQYF
TGTGCCAGCAGTGTAACTGGGACACTCCTTAGCTCCTACGAGCAGTACTTC
>TRBV6-2/TRBV6-3|many|TRBJ2-2|-
CASSGGYTGELFF
TGTGCCAGCTCCGGAGGGTACACCGGGGAGCTGTTTTTT
>TRBV19|-|TRBJ2-3|TRBD2
CASSRGGRITDTQYF
TGTGCCAGTAGTAGGGGGGGGAGGATCACAGATACGCAGTATTTT
>TRBV27|many|TRBJ1-3|TRBD1
CASSLSTPLEGARGNTIYF
TGTGCCAGCAGTTTATCTACCCCTTTGGAGGGGGCGCGCGGAAACACCATATATTTT
>TRBV11-1|many|TRBJ2-5|TRBD1
CASSFPRGGQGVETQYF
TGTGCCAGCAGCTTCCCTCGTGGAGGACAGGGGGTGGAGACCCAGTACTTC
>TRBV7-2|-|TRBJ2-7|TRBD1
CASSLARTGNYEQYF
TGTGCCAGCAGCTTAGCGCGGACAGGGAACTACGAGCAGTACTTC
>TRBV2|many|TRBJ1-2|-
CASSDSNYGYTF
TGTGCCAGCAGTGATTCGAACTATGGCTACACCTTC
>TRBV7-9|-|TRBJ1-2|TRBD1
CASSSNRGHPARYGYTF
TGTGCCAGCAGCTCAAACAGGGGGCACCCCGCCCGGTATGGCTACACCTTC
>TRBV9|many|TRBJ2-3|TRBD1
CASSVGVQGADTQYF
TGTGCCAGCAGCGTAGGGGTCCAGGGGGCAGATACGCAGTATTTT
>TRBV7-2|many|TRBJ1-2|-
CASSPAGQKQKYGYTF
TGTGCCAGCAGCCCGGCTGGGCAGAAACAGAAGTATGGCTACACCTTC
>TRBV4-2|many|TRBJ2-7|-
CASSQDRDNEQYF
TGTGCCAGCAGCCAAGATCGCGACAACGAGCAGTACTTC
>TRBV19|many|TRBJ2-2|-
CASRSEGLDTGELFF
TGTGCCAGTAGGTCAGAGGGGCTAGACACCGGGGAGCTGTTTTTT
>TRBV7-2|many|TRBJ2-7|-
CASSLTAGASYEQYF
TGTGCCAGCAGCTTAACGGCAGGGGCATCCTACGAGCAGTACTTC
>TRBV15|-|TRBJ2-2|-
CATSRDLLGQTNTGELFF
TGTGCCACCAGCAGAGATCTTTTAGGACAGACGAACACCGGGGAGCTGTTTTTT
>TRBV20-1|many|TRBJ1-5|TRBD1
CSARDQGAGNQPQHF
TGCAGTGCTAGAGATCAGGGGGCTGGGAATCAGCCCCAGCATTTT
>TRBV28|many|TRBJ2-5|-
CASRQEEKTQYF
TGTGCCAGCCGACAGGAGGAGAAGACCCAGTACTTC
>TRBV20-1|-|TRBJ2-3|TRBD2
CSASTKTSGGTDTQYF
TGCAGTGCGAGTACTAAGACTAGCGGGGGCACAGATACGCAGTATTTT
>TRBV9|-|TRBJ2-1|-
CASSVAGYPYNEQFF
TGTGCCAGCAGCGTAGCCGGATACCCCTACAATGAGCAGTTCTTC
>TRBV7-8|few|TRBJ2-3|TRBD1
CASRTGTGRTDTQYF
TGTGCCAGCAGAACCGGGACAGGGAGAACAGATACGCAGTATTTT
>TRBV5-1|many|TRBJ2-1|TRBD2
CASSLIAGGPGVQFF
TGCGCCAGCAGCTTGATAGCGGGGGGGCCAGGTGTGCAGTTCTTC
>TRBV7-8|few|TRBJ2-2|-
CASSHPANTGELFF
TGTGCCAGCAGCCACCCCGCCAACACCGGGGAGCTGTTTTTT
>TRBV7-8|-|TRBJ2-5|TRBD2
CASSKRLAGAQETQYF
TGTGCCAGCAGCAAGCGGCTAGCGGGGGCCCAAGAGACCCAGTACTTC
>TRBV7-2|many|TRBJ2-3|TRBD2
CASSPAGLAGDTQYF
TGTGCCAGCAGCCCAGCGGGACTAGCTGGGGATACGCAGTATTTT
>TRBV18|many|TRBJ1-1|-
CASSPPPGLNTEAFF
TGTGCCAGCTCACCACCGCCAGGGCTGAACACTGAAGCTTTCTTT
>TRBV18|few|TRBJ2-1|TRBD2
CASSPQTSGGPRHEQFF
TGTGCCAGCTCACCTCAGACTAGCGGGGGGCCCCGCCATGAGCAGTTCTTC
>TRBV4-1|few|TRBJ2-7|TRBD1
CASRLTAGTGVYEQYF
TGCGCCAGCAGACTGACGGCCGGGACAGGGGTTTACGAGCAGTACTTC
>TRBV7-8|many|TRBJ1-6|-
CASSWTNSPLHF
TGTGCCAGCAGCTGGACCAATTCACCCCTCCACTTT
>TRBV29-1|many|TRBJ2-2|TRBD1
CSVMQQGDGELFF
TGCAGCGTTATGCAACAGGGGGACGGGGAGCTGTTTTTT
>TRBV10-3|-|TRBJ2-2|TRBD2
CAIRPSGVHTGELFF
TGTGCCATCCGTCCAAGCGGGGTTCACACCGGGGAGCTGTTTTTT
>TRBV7-6|-|TRBJ1-5|-
CASSRDRSDWPQHF
TGTGCCAGCAGTCGCGACAGGTCCGATTGGCCCCAGCATTTT
>TRBV28|-|TRBJ2-3|TRBD1
CASSRTGDHTDTQYF
TGTGCCAGCAGTAGAACAGGGGACCACACAGATACGCAGTATTTT
>TRBV7-2|-|TRBJ1-6|-
CASSPMGYNSPLHF
TGTGCCAGCAGCCCAATGGGCTATAATTCACCCCTCCACTTT
>TRBV6-2/TRBV6-3|-|TRBJ2-1|-
CASSYSDNEQFF
TGTGCCAGCAGTTACTCTGACAATGAGCAGTTCTTC
>TRBV4-1|few|TRBJ1-2|-
CASSQVERGAYGYTF
TGCGCCAGCAGCCAAGTTGAGCGGGGGGCTTATGGCTACACCTTC
>TRBV5-1|many|TRBJ2-3|-
CASSSGTGIRTDTQYF
TGCGCCAGCAGCTCGGGTACAGGAATCCGCACAGATACGCAGTATTTT
>TRBV20-1|few|TRBJ2-5|-
CSWGIEGRETQYF
TGCAGTTGGGGAATCGAGGGGCGAGAGACCCAGTACTTC
>TRBV18|many|TRBJ2-7|-
CASSPAGGPSEQYF
TGTGCCAGCTCACCTGCAGGGGGGCCCAGCGAGCAGTACTTC
>TRBV7-9|few|TRBJ1-1|-
CASSPMGVNTEAFF
TGTGCCAGCAGCCCCATGGGGGTGAACACTGAAGCTTTCTTT
>TRBV10-3|medium-sized|TRBJ2-7|TRBD2
CAIALRGVGGYEQYF
TGTGCCATCGCCCTGCGGGGGGTCGGGGGCTACGAGCAGTACTTC
>TRBV7-9|-|TRBJ1-1|-
CASSLNDREAFF
TGTGCCAGCAGCTTAAACGACAGGGAAGCTTTCTTT
>TRBV7-2|-|TRBJ2-7|TRBD2
CASSSRGGIGYEQYF
TGTGCCAGCAGTTCGCGGGGGGGCATTGGGTACGAGCAGTACTTC
>TRBV11-2|many|TRBJ2-7|-
CASSLDLGTTYEQYF
TGTGCCAGCAGCTTAGATCTCGGGACCACCTACGAGCAGTACTTC
>TRBV5-6|few|TRBJ2-7|TRBD1
CASSSGQGPVYEQYF
TGTGCCAGCAGCAGCGGACAGGGGCCCGTCTACGAGCAGTACTTC
>TRBV20-1|many|TRBJ2-3|-
CSARRGVDTQYF
TGCAGTGCTAGAAGGGGGGTAGATACGCAGTATTTT
>TRBV9|-|TRBJ1-1|TRBD1
CASSETGSDNTEAFF
TGTGCCAGCAGCGAGACAGGGAGCGATAACACTGAAGCTTTCTTT
>TRBV7-2|-|TRBJ1-2|TRBD1
CASSLGPGGDGYTF
TGTGCCAGCAGCTTAGGCCCAGGGGGCGATGGCTACACCTTC